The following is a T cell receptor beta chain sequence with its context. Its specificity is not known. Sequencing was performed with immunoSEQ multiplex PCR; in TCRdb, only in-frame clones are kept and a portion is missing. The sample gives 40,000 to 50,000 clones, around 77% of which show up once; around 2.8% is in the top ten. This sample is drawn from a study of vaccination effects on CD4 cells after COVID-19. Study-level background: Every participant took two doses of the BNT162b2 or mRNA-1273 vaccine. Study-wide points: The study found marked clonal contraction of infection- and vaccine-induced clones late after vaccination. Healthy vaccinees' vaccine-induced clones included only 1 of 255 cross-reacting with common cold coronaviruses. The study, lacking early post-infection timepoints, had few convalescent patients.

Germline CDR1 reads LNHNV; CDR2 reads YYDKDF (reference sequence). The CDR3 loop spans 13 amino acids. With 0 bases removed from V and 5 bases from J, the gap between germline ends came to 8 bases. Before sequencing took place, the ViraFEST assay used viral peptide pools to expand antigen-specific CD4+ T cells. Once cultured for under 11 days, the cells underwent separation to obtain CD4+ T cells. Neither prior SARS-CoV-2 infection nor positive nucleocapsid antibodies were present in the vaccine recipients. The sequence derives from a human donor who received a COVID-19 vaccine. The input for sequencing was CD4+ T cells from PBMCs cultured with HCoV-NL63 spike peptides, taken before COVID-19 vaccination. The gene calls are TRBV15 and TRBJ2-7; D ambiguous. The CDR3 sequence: CATSRDRRNEQYV. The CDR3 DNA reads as TGTGCCACCAGCAGAGATCGAAGGAACGAGCAGTACGTC.